This TCR beta chain originates from a study of cytomegalovirus exposure and HLA in healthy donors. 60 Vbeta and 13 Jbeta primers were used in PCR. The table came from immunoSEQ multiplex PCR; TCRdb's copy has only in-frame clones and leaves some out. The repertoire consists of around 140,000 clones, with roughly three quarters occurring once and the leading ten covering approximately 0.86%. Study conclusions and caveats: According to reports, the classifier identified cytomegalovirus status with high specificity and sensitivity. For most TCR beta V segments, an earlier analysis put the productive rate at about 87% or about 30% of the time.

Concerning this clone itself: Its antigen is not identified.

Specimen: PBMCs. This clonotype was obtained from a woman in her fifties or sixties in good health and CMV-seronegative.

CDR3: CASREGAITDTQYF. CDR3 in DNA: TGTGCCAGCAGGGAGGGGGCGATCACAGATACGCAGTATTTT. J is TRBJ2-3 and V is TRBV6-1, with D perhaps matching TRBD1 (7 bases). The CDR3 consists of 14 residues. V was trimmed by 6 bases and J by 2 bases, leaving 12 bases between them. Per the germline V gene, CDR1 is MNHNS and CDR2 is SASEGT.